Sequencing of this T cell receptor beta chain was carried out in a study of T-cell memory formation after mild COVID-19. A word on this clonotype: No antigen is known for it.

TCRdb analysed the 5' RACE reads with MiXCR anew, one entry per CDR3 protein. This table holds a few hundred thousand distinct CDR3 sequences, approximately 15% found once. Overall study findings and caveats: Later expanders leaned toward CD4+, whereas clones contracting from day 15 to 85 were balanced CD4/CD8. CD4+ contracting clones were mainly CM and EM; CD8+ ones, EMRA. Pre-infection memory held some responding clones, suggesting pre-existing cross-reactive T cells responded.

Per the germline V gene, CDR1 is LGHDT and CDR2 is YNNKEL (reference sequence). The V end was cut by 4 bases, the J end by 5 bases, with 14 bases between. The CDR3 consists of 14 residues. Material: PBMCs or a T cell subset sorted from them (not recorded which). This receptor was obtained from a man aged 18 to 29 who had mild COVID-19 (a few samples of this study predate the infection). Cell type and time point are not known. The chain is built from TRBV3-1 and TRBJ1-2; D is unclear. The CDR3 DNA sequence: TGTGCCAGCAGCCCAGACGGACTCTATTATGGCTACACCTTC. Amino acid sequence: CASSPDGLYYGYTF.